Below, one T cell receptor beta chain is given with its context. Its specificity is unknown. Every patient experienced relapse after autologous stem cell transplantation, and brentuximab vedotin exposure varied. TCRdb's copy holds only in-frame clones and misses some; the assay was immunoSEQ multiplex PCR. The sample carries 66,000 or so clones, 65% to 75% recorded once. The record originates from a study of PD-1 blockade in classical Hodgkin lymphoma. General study findings and limits: Patients were excluded if nivolumab began under 1 year after ASCT (the autologous transplant). It was CD4+ TCR diversity, not CD8+, that rose significantly by C4D1.

The TCR comes from a human donor with classical Hodgkin lymphoma. Sequencing used peripheral blood mononuclear cells (PBMCs), obtained before the second cycle of nivolumab.

CDR3 protein: CASSGVTGEWETQYF. In DNA, the CDR3 is TGTGCCAGCAGCGGAGTAACAGGGGAATGGGAGACCCAGTACTTC. The J gene is TRBJ2-5, the V gene TRBV9; 7 bases are shared with TRBD1. The trim removed 3 bases at V and 5 bases at J, leaving 10 bases unmatched. In germline, CDR1 is SGDLS, CDR2 YYNGEE. The CDR3 has 15 amino acids.